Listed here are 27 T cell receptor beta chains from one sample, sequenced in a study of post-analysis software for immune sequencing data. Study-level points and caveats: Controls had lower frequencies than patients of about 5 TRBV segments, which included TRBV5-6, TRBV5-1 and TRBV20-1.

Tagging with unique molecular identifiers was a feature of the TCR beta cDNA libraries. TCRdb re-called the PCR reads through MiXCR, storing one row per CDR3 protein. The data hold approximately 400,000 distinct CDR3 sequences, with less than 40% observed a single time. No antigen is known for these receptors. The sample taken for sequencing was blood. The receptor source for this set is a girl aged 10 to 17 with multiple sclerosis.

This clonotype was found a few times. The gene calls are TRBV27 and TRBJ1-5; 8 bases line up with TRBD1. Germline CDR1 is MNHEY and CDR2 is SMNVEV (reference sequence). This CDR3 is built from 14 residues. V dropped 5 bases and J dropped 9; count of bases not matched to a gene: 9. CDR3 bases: TGTGCCAGCAGTGCCGACAGGGGATCGTGGCCCCAGCATTTT. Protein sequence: CASSADRGSWPQHF.

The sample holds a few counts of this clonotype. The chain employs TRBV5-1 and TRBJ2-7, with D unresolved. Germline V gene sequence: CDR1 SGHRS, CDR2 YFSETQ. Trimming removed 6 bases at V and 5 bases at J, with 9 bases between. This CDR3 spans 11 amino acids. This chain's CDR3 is CASTLHNEQYF. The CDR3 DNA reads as TGCGCCAGCACCTTACATAACGAGCAGTACTTC.

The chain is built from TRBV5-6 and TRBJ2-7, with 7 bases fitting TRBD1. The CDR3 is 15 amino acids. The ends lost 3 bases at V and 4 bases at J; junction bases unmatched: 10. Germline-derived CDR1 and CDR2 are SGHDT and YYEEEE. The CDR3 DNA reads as TGTGCCAGCAGCTGGTGGGAGAGGGGGCCGTACGAGCAGTACTTC. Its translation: CASSWWERGPYEQYF.

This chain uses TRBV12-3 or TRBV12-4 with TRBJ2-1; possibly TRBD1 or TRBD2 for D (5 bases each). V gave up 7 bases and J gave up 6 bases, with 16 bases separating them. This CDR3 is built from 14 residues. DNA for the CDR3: TGTGCCAGCACACCTGGGACCACTGTCAATGAGCAGTTCTTC. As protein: CASTPGTTVNEQFF.

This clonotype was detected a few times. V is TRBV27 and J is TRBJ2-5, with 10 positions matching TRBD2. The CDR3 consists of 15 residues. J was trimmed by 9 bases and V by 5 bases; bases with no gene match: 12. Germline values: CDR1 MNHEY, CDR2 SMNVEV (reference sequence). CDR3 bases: TGTGCCAGCAGTGCGACTAGCGGGCCAATCCGTCCCCAGTACTTC. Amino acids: CASSATSGPIRPQYF.

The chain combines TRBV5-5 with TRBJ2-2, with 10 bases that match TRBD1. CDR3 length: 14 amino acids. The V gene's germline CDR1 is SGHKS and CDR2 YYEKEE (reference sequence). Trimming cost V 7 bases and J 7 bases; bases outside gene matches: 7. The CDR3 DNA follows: TGTGCCAGCCTCGGACAGGGGGTTCACGGGGAGCTGTTTTTT. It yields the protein CASLGQGVHGELFF.

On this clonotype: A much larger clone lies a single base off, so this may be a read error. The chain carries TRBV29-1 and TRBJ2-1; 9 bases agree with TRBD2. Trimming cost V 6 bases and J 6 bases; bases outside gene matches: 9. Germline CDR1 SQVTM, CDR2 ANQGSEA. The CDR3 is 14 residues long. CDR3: CSVAGTSTCNEQFF. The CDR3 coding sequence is TGCAGCGTGGCCGGGACTAGCACCTGCAATGAGCAGTTCTTC.

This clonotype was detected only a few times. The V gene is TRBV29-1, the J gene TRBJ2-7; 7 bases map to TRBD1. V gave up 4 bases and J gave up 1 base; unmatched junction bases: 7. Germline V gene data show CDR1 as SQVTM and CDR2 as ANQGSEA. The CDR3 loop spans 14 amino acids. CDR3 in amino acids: CSVGRQGLSYEQYF. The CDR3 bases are TGCAGCGTTGGGCGACAGGGCCTTTCCTACGAGCAGTACTTC.

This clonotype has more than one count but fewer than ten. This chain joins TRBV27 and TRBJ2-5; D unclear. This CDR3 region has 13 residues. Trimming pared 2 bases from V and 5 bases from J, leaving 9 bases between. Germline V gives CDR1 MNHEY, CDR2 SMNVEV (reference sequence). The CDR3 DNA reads TGTGCCAGCAGTTTAAACTTTGCTGAGACCCAGTACTTC. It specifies CASSLNFAETQYF.

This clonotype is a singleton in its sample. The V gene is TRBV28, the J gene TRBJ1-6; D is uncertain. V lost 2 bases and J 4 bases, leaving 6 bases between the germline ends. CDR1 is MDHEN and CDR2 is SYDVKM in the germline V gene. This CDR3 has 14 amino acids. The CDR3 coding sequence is TGTGCCAGCAGTTTACAACAGTATAATTCACCCCTCCACTTT. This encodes CASSLQQYNSPLHF. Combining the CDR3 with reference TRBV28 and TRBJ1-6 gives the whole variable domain DVKVTQSSRYLVKRTGEKVFLECVQDMDHENMFWYRQDPGLGLRLIYFSYDVKMKEKGDIPEGYSVSREKKERFSLILESASTNQTSMYLCASSLQQYNSPLHFGNGTRLTVT.

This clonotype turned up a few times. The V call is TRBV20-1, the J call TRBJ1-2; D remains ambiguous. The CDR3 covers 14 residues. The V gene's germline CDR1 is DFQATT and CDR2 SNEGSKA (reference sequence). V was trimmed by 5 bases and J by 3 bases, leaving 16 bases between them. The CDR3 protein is CSAPVPGSDYGYTF. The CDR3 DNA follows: TGCAGTGCTCCGGTGCCGGGAAGTGACTATGGCTACACCTTC.

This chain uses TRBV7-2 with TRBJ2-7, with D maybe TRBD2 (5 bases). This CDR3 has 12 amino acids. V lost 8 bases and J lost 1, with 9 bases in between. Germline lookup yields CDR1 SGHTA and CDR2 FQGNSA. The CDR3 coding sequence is TGTGCCAGCGAGTCGGGATCCTACGAGCAGTACTTC. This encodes CASESGSYEQYF.

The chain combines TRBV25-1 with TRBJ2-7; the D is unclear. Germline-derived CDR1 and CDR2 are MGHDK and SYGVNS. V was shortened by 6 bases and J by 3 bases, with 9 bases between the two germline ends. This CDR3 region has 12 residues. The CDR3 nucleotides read TGTGCCAGCAGGAGCCCCAACTACGAGCAGTACTTC. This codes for CASRSPNYEQYF.

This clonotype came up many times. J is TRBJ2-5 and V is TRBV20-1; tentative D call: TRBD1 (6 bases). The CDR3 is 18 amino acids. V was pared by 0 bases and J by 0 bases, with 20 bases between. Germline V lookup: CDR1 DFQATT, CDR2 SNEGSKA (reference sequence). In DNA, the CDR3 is TGCAGTGCTAGAGATCTGGGGTCGAGGGGGTTGTACCAAGAGACCCAGTACTTC. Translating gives CSARDLGSRGLYQETQYF.

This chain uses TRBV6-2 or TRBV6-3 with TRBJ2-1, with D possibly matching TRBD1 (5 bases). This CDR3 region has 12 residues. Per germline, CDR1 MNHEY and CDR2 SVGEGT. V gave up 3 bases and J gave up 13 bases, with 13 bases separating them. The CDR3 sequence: CASSYGGRAQFF. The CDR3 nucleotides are TGTGCCAGCAGTTATGGTGGCAGGGCACAGTTCTTC.

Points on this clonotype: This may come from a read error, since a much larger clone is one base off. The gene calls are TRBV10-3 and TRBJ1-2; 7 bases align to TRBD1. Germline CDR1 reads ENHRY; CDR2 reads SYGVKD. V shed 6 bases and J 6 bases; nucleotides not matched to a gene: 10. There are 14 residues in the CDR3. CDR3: CAISRTGTDDGYTF. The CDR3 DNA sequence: TGTGCCATCAGCAGGACCGGGACAGACGATGGCTACACCTTC.

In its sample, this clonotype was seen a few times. CDR3 DNA: TGTGCCAGCAGCCCCGGGAGGGGGGAGCTGTTTTTT. Its protein is CASSPGRGELFF. V gene TRBV7-3 combines with J gene TRBJ2-2; 7 positions match TRBD2. The germline V gene has CDR1 SGHTA and CDR2 FQGTGA. Losses at the gene ends were 5 bases for V and 8 bases for J; bases not matched to a gene: 2. This CDR3 has 12 residues. The variable domain in full, completed from reference TRBV7-3 and TRBJ2-2, reads GAGVSQTPSNKVTEKGKYVELRCDPISGHTALYWYRQSLGQGPEFLIYFQGTGAADDSGLPNDRFFAVRPEGSVSTLKIQRTERGDSAVYLCASSPGRGELFFGEGSRLTVL.

CDR3 nucleotide sequence: TGTGCCAGCGTCGACGCGGGGTCCAAAAACATTCAGTACTTC. This encodes CASVDAGSKNIQYF. This chain links TRBV6-1 with TRBJ2-4; perhaps TRBD2 as D (6 bases). The germline V and J ends were trimmed by 8 bases and 2 bases, with 13 bases remaining between them. This CDR3 is built from 14 residues. Germline CDR1 MNHNS, CDR2 SASEGT.

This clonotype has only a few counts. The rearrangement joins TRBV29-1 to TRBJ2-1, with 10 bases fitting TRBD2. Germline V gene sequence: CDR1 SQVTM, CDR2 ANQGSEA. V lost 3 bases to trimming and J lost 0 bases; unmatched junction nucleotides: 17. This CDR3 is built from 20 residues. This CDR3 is CSVEPVAGGPSRSSYNEQFF. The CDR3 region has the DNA TGCAGCGTTGAGCCTGTAGCGGGGGGCCCATCGCGGAGCTCCTACAATGAGCAGTTCTTC.

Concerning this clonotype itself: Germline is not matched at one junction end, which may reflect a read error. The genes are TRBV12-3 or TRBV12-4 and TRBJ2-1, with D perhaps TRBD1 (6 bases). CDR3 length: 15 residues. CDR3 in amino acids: CASSPHRDPYNERFF. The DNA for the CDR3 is TGTGCCAGCAGTCCCCACAGGGACCCTTACAATGAGCGGTTCTTC.

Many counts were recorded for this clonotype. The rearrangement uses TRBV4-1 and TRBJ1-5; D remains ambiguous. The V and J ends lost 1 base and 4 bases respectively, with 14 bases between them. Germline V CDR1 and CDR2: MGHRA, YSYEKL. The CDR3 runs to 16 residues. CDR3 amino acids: CASSQVLGPANQPQHF. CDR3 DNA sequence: TGCGCCAGCAGCCAAGTGCTCGGGCCAGCTAATCAGCCCCAGCATTTT.

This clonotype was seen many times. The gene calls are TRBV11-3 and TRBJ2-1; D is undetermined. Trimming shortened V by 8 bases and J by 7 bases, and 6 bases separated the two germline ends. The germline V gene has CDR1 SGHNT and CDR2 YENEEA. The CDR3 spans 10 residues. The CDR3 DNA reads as TGTGCCAGCGCGCTTAATGAGCAGTTCTTC. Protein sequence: CASALNEQFF.

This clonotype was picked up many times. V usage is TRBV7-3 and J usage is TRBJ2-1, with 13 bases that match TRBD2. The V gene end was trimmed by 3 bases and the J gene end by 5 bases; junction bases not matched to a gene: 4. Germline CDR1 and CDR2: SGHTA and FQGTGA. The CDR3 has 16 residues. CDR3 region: CASSFGTSGADNEQFF. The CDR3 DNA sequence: TGTGCCAGCAGCTTCGGGACTAGCGGGGCCGACAATGAGCAGTTCTTC.

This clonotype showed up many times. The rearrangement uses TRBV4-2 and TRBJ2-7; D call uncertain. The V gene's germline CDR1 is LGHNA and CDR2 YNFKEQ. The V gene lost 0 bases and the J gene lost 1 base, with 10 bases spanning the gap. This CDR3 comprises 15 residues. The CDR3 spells CASSQDLRNSYEQYF. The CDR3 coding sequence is TGTGCCAGCAGCCAAGATTTGAGGAATTCCTACGAGCAGTACTTC.

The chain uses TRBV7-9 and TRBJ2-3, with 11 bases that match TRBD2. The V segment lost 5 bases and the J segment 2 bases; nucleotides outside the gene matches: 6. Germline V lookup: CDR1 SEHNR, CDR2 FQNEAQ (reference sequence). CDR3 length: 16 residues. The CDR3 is CASSEIAGGYTDTQYF. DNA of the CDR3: TGTGCCAGCAGCGAAATAGCGGGGGGGTACACAGATACGCAGTATTTT.

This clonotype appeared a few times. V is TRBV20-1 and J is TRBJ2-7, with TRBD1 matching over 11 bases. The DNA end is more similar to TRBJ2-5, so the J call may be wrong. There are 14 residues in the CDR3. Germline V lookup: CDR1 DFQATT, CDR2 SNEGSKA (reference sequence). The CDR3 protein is CSALRTGGEETQYF. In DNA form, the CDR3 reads TGCAGTGCTCTCCGGACAGGGGGCGAAGAGACCCAGTACTTC.

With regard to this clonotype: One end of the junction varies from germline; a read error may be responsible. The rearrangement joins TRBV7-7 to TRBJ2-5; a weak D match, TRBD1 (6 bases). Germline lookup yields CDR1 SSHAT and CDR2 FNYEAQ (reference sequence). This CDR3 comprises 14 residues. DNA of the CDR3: TGTGCTAGCAGTCGAGACAGGACCCAAGAGACCCAGTACTTC. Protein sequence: CASSRDRTQETQYF.